This TCR beta chain was found in a study of metastatic and nonmetastatic thyroid tumors. About the research overall: From malignant and benign thyroid patients, repertoires in blood and in tumor or nodule tissue were compared. Notes on the study in general: Patients with malignant thyroid tumors reportedly had significantly higher TCR beta diversity than those with benign nodules, in blood and tumor.

This clone was counted at least ten times. Its antigen is unknown. A much larger clone is a single base away; this may be a read error. Original processing methods: The study built a papillary thyroid cancer distant-metastasis classifier from CDR3 differences across clinicopathological groups. MiXCR reprocessed the PCR reads for TCRdb. These V and J calls are TCRdb output, not the study's own analysis. The sample lists roughly 18,000 clones; 25% to 35% were seen once. Patients were all untreated before their thyroid surgery. The CDR3 contains 11 residues. The V segment lost 8 bases and the J segment 8 bases; nucleotides outside the gene matches: 3. The germline V gene has CDR1 MNHEY and CDR2 SVGEGT.

This sequence joins TRBV6-2 or TRBV6-3 and TRBJ2-1; the match to TRBD2 covers 7 bases. The TCR was taken from a female donor with papillary thyroid cancer or a benign thyroid nodule (not recorded which). Some clones in this sample may be carry-over from other donors' samples. Sequenced input: tumor tissue. CDR3 nucleotides: TGTGCCAGCCTCCGGGGGGATGAGCAGTTCTTC. Translated, it gives CASLRGDEQFF.